These 4 T cell receptor beta chains were sequenced from one sample in a study of prognosis after radiotherapy for stage I lung cancer. Two rounds of multiplex PCR amplified TCR beta CDR3 from genomic DNA. Primers specific to each TRBV and TRBJ gene drove first-round PCR. TCRdb analysed the multiplex PCR reads with MiXCR anew, one entry per CDR3 protein. This sample has 50,000 or so distinct CDR3 sequences, with 30% to 35% found just once. Sequenced material: PBMCs, taken before or after stereotactic body radiation therapy (not recorded which). These receptors were obtained from a donor of 50 years or more with non-small cell lung cancer.

This clonotype occurred many times. The chain uses TRBV6-1 and TRBJ2-3, with 8 bases matching TRBD2. This CDR3 comprises 15 residues. V shed 6 bases and J 2 bases; nucleotides not matched to a gene: 7. Germline CDR1 reads MNHNS; CDR2 reads SASEGT. The CDR3 loop is CASRLAGSSTDTQYF. CDR3 sequence (DNA): TGTGCCAGCAGATTAGCGGGGAGCTCCACAGATACGCAGTATTTT.

This clonotype was counted many times. V is TRBV12-3 or TRBV12-4 and J is TRBJ1-6; D is perhaps TRBD1 (5 bases). Trimming left V 11 bases short and J 10 bases short, with 18 bases between. The CDR3 consists of 13 residues. The CDR3 sequence is CACRLGVGSPLHF. The DNA of the CDR3 is TGTGCCTGCCGTTTGGGGGTCGGGTCACCCCTCCACTTT.

With regard to this clonotype: This may be a read error, as it is one base from a much larger clone. The J gene is TRBJ2-7, the V gene TRBV6-5; tentative D call: TRBD2 (6 bases). CDR1 and CDR2 (germline): MNHEY, SVGAGI. This CDR3 has 16 amino acids. With 0 bases removed from V and 7 bases from J, the gap between germline ends came to 19 bases. This CDR3 reads CASSYSSGSPSVEQYF. In DNA, the CDR3 is TGTGCCAGCAGTTACTCGAGCGGGTCCCCTTCCGTAGAGCAGTACTTC.

This clonotype was found many times. The V and J genes are TRBV28 and TRBJ1-6, with D uncertain. The CDR3 covers 17 residues. V lost 6 bases and J lost 8, with 23 bases in between. Germline V lookup: CDR1 MDHEN, CDR2 SYDVKM. CDR3 DNA: TGTGCCAGCAGGGCTACCCTCGGAGCACGCACCCATTCACCCCTCCACTTT. Amino acid sequence: CASRATLGARTHSPLHF.